The present T cell receptor (beta chain) was sequenced within a study of blood T cell repertoires in COVID-19. Study-wide context: Both acute and convalescent COVID-19 samples were obtained from the United States, Italy and Spain. Nucleic acid was either cDNA or gDNA, and it came from T cells, B-cell-depleted T cells, or PBMCs.

In the authors' methods: Reference gene primer amplification gave nucleated cell count estimates. Repertoires were generated with immunoSEQ multiplex PCR, while TCRdb's copy carries only in-frame clones and drops some. V and J calls plus clone size are reproduced from that table; the DNA served to infer D and trimming. In the table there are some 490,000 clones, 70% to 90% of which are singletons. V was trimmed by 4 bases and J by 2 bases, leaving 15 bases between them. The CDR3 is 15 amino acids. CDR1 and CDR2 (germline): LGHNA, YSLEER. The sequencing sample was made of peripheral blood. The receptor was derived from a human donor in a cohort sampled during active COVID-19. The chain joins TRBV4-3 to TRBJ2-7, with a weak D call TRBD1 (6 bases). The CDR3 sequence is CASSPQQGTTYEQYF. The CDR3 region has the DNA TGCGCCAGCAGCCCCCAACAGGGAACTACCTACGAGCAGTACTTC.